These 25 T cell receptor beta chains were all obtained from the same sample, sequenced in a study of CD4 T cells in relation to SARS-CoV-2 and coronaviruses. Clones were sequenced by immunoSEQ multiplex PCR, and TCRdb holds only the in-frame ones, with some missing. This sample has about 64,000 clones; approximately 94% occur once, and the top ten carry approximately 0.14%. Unexposed donor CD4+ T cells date from about 2011-2018, before the COVID-19 pandemic. Input material: naive CD4+ T cells from PBMCs. Subset: naive CD4+ T cells isolated by negative enrichment. The receptor set was obtained from a human donor in good health.

This chain joins TRBV2 and TRBJ2-2, with D tentatively TRBD1 (7 bases). The CDR3 has 16 residues. Germline V lookup: CDR1 SNHLY, CDR2 FYNNEI. Trimming took 4 bases from V and 5 from J, leaving 17 bases between them. The CDR3 DNA follows: TGTGCCAGCAGTGCCCGCTATGCGGGACAGACCGGGGAGCTGTTTTTT. Amino acids: CASSARYAGQTGELFF.

CDR3 in DNA: TGTGCCAGCAGCCTCACAGGGGGGCTTAATGAAAAACTGTTTTTT. Translating it yields CASSLTGGLNEKLFF. The V and J genes are TRBV28 and TRBJ1-4; 8 nucleotides align to TRBD1. This CDR3 contains 15 residues. With 6 bases clipped from V and 4 bases from J, the junction kept 7 bases outside the gene matches. Germline lookup yields CDR1 MDHEN and CDR2 SYDVKM.

This sequence joins TRBV3-1 (or the pseudogene TRBV3-2) and TRBJ2-3; maybe TRBD2 (7 bases). CDR1 is LGHDT, CDR2 YNNKEL, per germline (reference sequence). Trimming cost V 4 bases and J 1 base, with 24 bases left between them. The CDR3 sequence is 19 residues long. The CDR3 spells CASSPSLRGAGRGTDTQYF. The CDR3 bases are TGTGCCAGCAGCCCGAGCCTTCGGGGGGCGGGTCGCGGCACAGATACGCAGTATTTT.

The J gene is TRBJ2-5, the V gene TRBV19; D is perhaps TRBD1 or TRBD2 (5 bases each). The CDR3 runs to 17 residues. CDR1 and CDR2 from the germline V gene are LNHDA and SQIVND (reference sequence). Trimming removed 4 bases from V and 3 bases from J, with 21 bases in between. The CDR3 region has the DNA TGTGCCAGTAGTACCCAACCTATACGGGGCCGAAAAGAGACCCAGTACTTC. Translation gives CASSTQPIRGRKETQYF. The full variable domain, rest sourced from reference TRBV19 and TRBJ2-5, is DGGITQSPKYLFRKEGQNVTLSCEQNLNHDAMYWYRQDPGQGLRLIYYSQIVNDFQKGDIAEGYSVSREKKESFPLTVTSAQKNPTAFYLCASSTQPIRGRKETQYFGPGTRLLVL.

This rearrangement joins TRBV19 to TRBJ2-7; D possibly corresponds to TRBD2 (5 bases). V lost 10 bases and J lost 4, with 17 bases in between. Per germline, CDR1 LNHDA and CDR2 SQIVND (reference sequence). CDR3 length equals 13 residues. The CDR3 coding sequence is TGTGCCATACCGGACGGGAAAGAATACGAGCAGTACTTC. This gives the protein CAIPDGKEYEQYF. Supplemented by reference TRBV19 and TRBJ2-7, the full variable domain reads DGGITQSPKYLFRKEGQNVTLSCEQNLNHDAMYWYRQDPGQGLRLIYYSQIVNDFQKGDIAEGYSVSREKKESFPLTVTSAQKNPTAFYLCAIPDGKEYEQYFGPGTRLTVT.

The sample holds one count of this clone. This chain links TRBV25-1 with TRBJ2-6, with D perhaps TRBD2 (6 bases). CDR3 length equals 15 residues. V was trimmed by 2 bases and J by 4 bases, leaving 9 bases between them. CDR1 and CDR2 (germline): MGHDK, SYGVNS. The CDR3 coding sequence is TGTGCCAGCAGTGAAGGAGGGGCGGGGGCCAACGTCCTGACTTTC. Residues: CASSEGGAGANVLTF.

V usage is TRBV28 and J usage is TRBJ2-5; 7 bases agree with TRBD2. Germline lookup yields CDR1 MDHEN and CDR2 SYDVKM. The CDR3 is 15 amino acids. The junction had 11 bases not matched to a gene; V was cut back by 5 bases and J by 5 bases. Here the CDR3 DNA reads TGTGCCAGCAGTCCATCTCTAATCGGGGGGGAGACCCAGTACTTC. This encodes CASSPSLIGGETQYF.

V gene TRBV28 combines with J gene TRBJ2-1; D remains unclear. The CDR3 has 13 amino acids. V was pared by 3 bases and J by 11 bases, with 14 bases between. Germline values: CDR1 MDHEN, CDR2 SYDVKM. The CDR3 nucleotides are TGTGCCAGCAGTTTGTCAGTTCTGCAGCAGCAGTTCTTC. This codes for CASSLSVLQQQFF.

J is TRBJ2-5 and V is TRBV28; 8 bases match TRBD1. The V segment lost 4 bases and the J segment 5 bases; nucleotides outside the gene matches: 12. Per the germline V gene, CDR1 is MDHEN and CDR2 is SYDVKM. This CDR3 is 16 amino acids long. CDR3 sequence (DNA): TGTGCCAGCAGTTATGTGGCAGGGGGCGGCGGGGAGACCCAGTACTTC. Protein: CASSYVAGGGGETQYF.

The chain carries TRBV9 and TRBJ1-2; 7 bases agree with TRBD1. The CDR3 totals 15 residues. CDR1 is SGDLS, CDR2 YYNGEE, per germline. Losses at the gene ends were 0 bases for V and 8 bases for J; bases not matched to a gene: 10. The CDR3 sequence: CASSVEGSQGGGYTF. CDR3 DNA sequence: TGTGCCAGCAGCGTAGAGGGATCCCAAGGGGGCGGCTACACCTTC.

The chain couples TRBV7-3 to TRBJ2-5, with D tentatively TRBD2 (6 bases). CDR3 length: 14 amino acids. Germline V gene sequence: CDR1 SGHTA, CDR2 FQGTGA. V lost 2 bases and J lost 4, with 11 bases in between. CDR3 DNA sequence: TGTGCCAGCAGCTTAGCGGGACGCGGAGAGACCCAGTACTTC. Translated: CASSLAGRGETQYF.

A single count supports this clone. The CDR3 DNA reads TGTGCCACCAGTGATTTTGGGCGGGAGGGTACAGATACGCAGTATTTT. Amino acid sequence: CATSDFGREGTDTQYF. The chain links TRBV24-1 to TRBJ2-3; 9 bases fit TRBD2. The CDR3 has 16 residues. Looked up from germline, CDR1 is KGHDR and CDR2 is SFDVKD. V lost 1 base and J lost 3; bases outside the gene matches: 4.

This clone turned up a few times. V gene TRBV5-1 combines with J gene TRBJ2-1, with 10 bases aligning to TRBD2. Germline assignment: CDR1 SGHRS and CDR2 YFSETQ. The CDR3 length is 15 residues. Trimming cost V 0 bases and J 5 bases; bases outside gene matches: 2. CDR3 sequence (DNA): TGCGCCAGCAGCTTGGTTCTAGCGGGAGACAATGAGCAGTTCTTC. This encodes CASSLVLAGDNEQFF.

This clone was counted a few times. This sequence joins TRBV18 and TRBJ2-7; either TRBD1 or TRBD2 may supply D (5 bases each). Germline CDR1 is KGHSH and CDR2 is LQKENI. There are 16 residues in the CDR3. The V gene lost 3 bases and the J gene lost 6 bases, with 21 bases spanning the gap. The CDR3 DNA reads TGTGCCAGCTCACCTTCAACCATACGGGGCTACGGCGAGCAGTACTTC. Translated, it gives CASSPSTIRGYGEQYF.

This chain links TRBV19 with TRBJ2-2; D assignment may be TRBD1 or TRBD2 (6 bases each). Germline V gene sequence: CDR1 LNHDA, CDR2 SQIVND (reference sequence). Trimming removed 9 bases at V and 1 base at J, with 18 bases between. The length of the CDR3 is 16 residues. The CDR3 coding sequence is TGTGCCAGCCGGACTCACGGGGGCCGGAACACCGGGGAGCTGTTTTTT. Amino acids: CASRTHGGRNTGELFF.

As DNA, the CDR3 is TGCGCCAGCAGCCTTGGACTAGCGGGGGAAAGGCTGTTTTTT. It yields the protein CASSLGLAGERLFF. The gene calls are TRBV5-1 and TRBJ2-2, with 13 bases that match TRBD2. The V segment lost 4 bases and the J segment 13 bases; nucleotides outside the gene matches: 7. CDR3 size: 14 residues. CDR1 is SGHRS, CDR2 YFSETQ, per germline.

The genes are TRBV20-1 and TRBJ2-7; no firm D call. This CDR3 has 11 amino acids. The germline gives CDR1 DFQATT, CDR2 SNEGSKA (reference sequence). Trimming took off 5 bases at V and 3 bases at J, with 8 bases between the two ends. CDR3 residues: CSAQELYEQYF. CDR3 sequence (DNA): TGCAGTGCTCAGGAACTCTACGAGCAGTACTTC.

The V and J genes are TRBV4-2 and TRBJ2-7, with D perhaps TRBD2 (6 bases). CDR1 and CDR2 from the germline V gene are LGHNA and YNFKEQ. There are 15 residues in the CDR3. The V gene lost 4 bases and the J gene lost 2 bases, with 15 bases spanning the gap. CDR3 sequence: CASSPALANTYEQYF. In DNA form, the CDR3 reads TGTGCCAGCAGCCCCGCCCTAGCGAATACCTACGAGCAGTACTTC.

The rearrangement joins TRBV19 to TRBJ1-2, with 7 bases fitting TRBD1. The CDR3 length is 14 residues. V dropped 10 bases and J dropped 4; count of bases not matched to a gene: 12. In germline, CDR1 is LNHDA, CDR2 SQIVND (reference sequence). The CDR3 region is CATHPTDRVYGYTF. The CDR3 DNA reads as TGTGCCACTCACCCCACCGACAGGGTCTATGGCTACACCTTC.

The CDR3: CASSIDEGREAFF. Written as DNA, the CDR3 is TGTGCCAGTAGTATAGATGAGGGCAGGGAAGCTTTCTTT. The chain joins TRBV19 to TRBJ1-1, with unresolved D. V was trimmed by 0 bases and J by 8 bases, leaving 10 bases between them. The CDR3 is 13 residues long. Germline loops: CDR1 LNHDA, CDR2 SQIVND (reference sequence).

This chain joins TRBV4-2 and TRBJ2-7; D may be TRBD1 or TRBD2 (5 bases each). The V and J ends lost 1 base and 1 base respectively, with 14 bases between them. The CDR3 consists of 16 residues. Germline V lookup: CDR1 LGHNA, CDR2 YNFKEQ. The CDR3, as DNA: TGTGCCAGCAGCCAAGCCCCGACTGGGGGTTCCTACGAGCAGTACTTC. It codes for CASSQAPTGGSYEQYF.

The gene calls are TRBV9 and TRBJ2-5; D call uncertain. Trimming removed 0 bases at V and 5 bases at J, with 11 bases between. Per germline, CDR1 SGDLS and CDR2 YYNGEE. This CDR3 comprises 14 residues. The DNA for the CDR3 is TGTGCCAGCAGCGTAGGTACCTACCGTGAGACCCAGTACTTC. This gives the protein CASSVGTYRETQYF.

The chain uses TRBV28 and TRBJ2-3; possible D gene TRBD1, 6 bases. Trimming stripped 6 bases from V and 1 base from J, with 14 bases between. The V gene's germline CDR1 is MDHEN and CDR2 SYDVKM. The CDR3 totals 15 residues. In nucleotides, the CDR3 is TGTGCCAGCAGGGAGAAGTGGACAGGCACAGATACGCAGTATTTT. This translates into CASREKWTGTDTQYF.

The V gene is TRBV18, the J gene TRBJ2-7; no firm D call. The V and J ends lost 3 bases and 5 bases respectively, with 14 bases between them. Germline CDR1 KGHSH, CDR2 LQKENI. The length of the CDR3 is 14 residues. CDR3 in DNA: TGTGCCAGCTCACCTTCCCTCGGGCGGAACGAGCAGTACTTC. Translating it yields CASSPSLGRNEQYF.

The rearrangement links TRBV6-6 to TRBJ2-3, with TRBD1 matching over 7 bases. CDR3 length: 16 residues. Germline CDR1 is MNHNY and CDR2 is SVGAGI (reference sequence). The trim removed 0 bases at V and 0 bases at J, leaving 3 bases unmatched. The CDR3 DNA is TGTGCCAGCAGTTACTCGGGACAGACTAGCACAGATACGCAGTATTTT. Its translation is CASSYSGQTSTDTQYF.